This passage covers 27 T cell receptor beta chains from one sample sequenced in a study of blood T cell repertoires in COVID-19 (TCRdb year 2020). The library was prepared using the immunoSEQ multiplex PCR assay. TCRdb stores this immuneACCESS table with in-frame sequences only. Part of the clones is absent; in the studies checked, under half of the shortfall reflects unresolved V genes, and no reason is known for the rest. This sample lists about 310,000 clones; 87% were detected once. More than 8.5% of the sample lies in the top ten. Sequencing used PBMCs or T cells enriched from blood (not recorded which). The receptors here all came from a woman in her late teens or twenties who had recovered from COVID-19.

The gene calls are TRBV7-8 and TRBJ2-1; perhaps TRBD1 as D (5 bases). The V end lost 2 bases, the J end lost 8 bases, and 13 bases lay between the germline ends. Germline V gives CDR1 SGHVS, CDR2 FQNEAQ. The CDR3 runs 14 residues. For the CDR3, the DNA is TGTGCCAGCAGCTTATGGAAGGGGATTGATGAGCAGTTCTTC. Protein: CASSLWKGIDEQFF. The full variable domain, in which reference TRBV7-8 and TRBJ2-1 provide the parts outside the CDR3, is GAGVSQSPRYKVAKRGQDVALRCDPISGHVSLFWYQQALGQGPEFLTYFQNEAQLDKSGLPSDRFFAERPEGSVSTLKIQRTQQEDSAVYLCASSLWKGIDEQFFGPGTRLTVL.

The gene calls are TRBV7-2 and TRBJ1-5; 9 positions match TRBD1. CDR1 SGHTA and CDR2 FQGNSA come from the germline V gene. This CDR3 region has 17 residues. The V segment lost 3 bases and the J segment 3 bases; nucleotides outside the gene matches: 9. This CDR3 reads CASSLRRLQGANQPQHF. The DNA of the CDR3 is TGTGCCAGCAGCTTGAGACGTTTACAGGGGGCCAATCAGCCCCAGCATTTT.

The chain has TRBV19 and TRBJ1-5; TRBD1 is a possible D gene (6 bases). Germline V lookup: CDR1 LNHDA, CDR2 SQIVND (reference sequence). There are 13 residues in the CDR3. Trimming cost V 5 bases and J 4 bases, with 9 bases left between them. The CDR3 DNA is TGTGCCAGTAGTGCAGGGGCTAATCAGCCCCAGCATTTT. Its protein is CASSAGANQPQHF. Using reference TRBV19 and TRBJ1-5 for the parts outside the CDR3, the full variable domain is DGGITQSPKYLFRKEGQNVTLSCEQNLNHDAMYWYRQDPGQGLRLIYYSQIVNDFQKGDIAEGYSVSREKKESFPLTVTSAQKNPTAFYLCASSAGANQPQHFGDGTRLSIL.

The J gene is TRBJ1-2, the V gene TRBV19; D is uncertain. V was pared by 5 bases and J by 1 base, with 8 bases between. This CDR3 has 13 amino acids. Germline loops: CDR1 LNHDA, CDR2 SQIVND (reference sequence). CDR3 in DNA: TGTGCCAGTAGTGGGCAGTTTAACTATGGCTACACCTTC. Residues: CASSGQFNYGYTF.

The J gene is TRBJ1-2, the V gene TRBV5-4, with D tentatively TRBD1 (6 bases). Germline V gene data show CDR1 as SGHNT and CDR2 as YYREEE (reference sequence). The CDR3 totals 15 residues. V lost 2 bases to trimming and J lost 2 bases, with 13 bases between them. CDR3 amino acids: CASSFTATGNYGYTF. As DNA, the CDR3 is TGTGCCAGCAGCTTTACTGCGACAGGCAACTATGGCTACACCTTC.

The CDR3 DNA follows: TGTGCCAGCAGCCCAGCGGGAAACACCATATATTTT. Its translation is CASSPAGNTIYF. The genes are TRBV7-9 and TRBJ1-3; no clear D gene. Trimming left V 5 bases short and J 4 bases short, with 6 bases between. Looked up from germline, CDR1 is SEHNR and CDR2 is FQNEAQ (reference sequence). This CDR3 has 12 amino acids.

The chain recombines TRBV7-3 with TRBJ2-1; TRBD1 is a possible D gene (6 bases). Germline-derived CDR1 and CDR2 are SGHTA and FQGTGA. The CDR3 consists of 14 residues. Trimming shortened V by 4 bases and J by 9 bases, and 16 bases separated the two germline ends. The CDR3 DNA sequence: TGTGCCAGCAGCTCACCTGGACAGTCCGGTGAGCAGTTCTTC. Amino acid sequence: CASSSPGQSGEQFF.

To note about this clone: This specimen includes other DNA sequences encoding the same CDR3. The J gene is TRBJ1-2, the V gene TRBV15; possible D gene TRBD1, 5 bases. V lost 3 bases to trimming and J lost 4 bases, with 9 bases between them. Germline V CDR1 and CDR2: LNHNV, YYDKDF (reference sequence). This CDR3 has 13 amino acids. The CDR3 DNA reads as TGTGCCACCAGCAGGGGCACAGGCTATGGCTACACCTTC. Its protein is CATSRGTGYGYTF.

This clone occurred once. CDR3 nucleotide sequence: TGCGCCAGCAGCTTGGGGGAAGGGGCCTATGGCTACACCTTC. As protein: CASSLGEGAYGYTF. The V gene is TRBV5-1, the J gene TRBJ1-2; a possible D gene is TRBD1 (5 bases). The CDR3 length is 14 residues. Germline CDR1 reads SGHRS; CDR2 reads YFSETQ. V dropped 0 bases and J dropped 4 bases, with 10 bases sitting between them.

The chain couples TRBV5-6 to TRBJ1-5; D is unclear. The germline CDR1 and CDR2 sequences are SGHDT and YYEEEE. CDR3 length: 13 residues. Trimming took 1 base from V and 2 from J, leaving 4 bases between them. CDR3 residues: CASSLLGNQPQHF. The CDR3 DNA sequence: TGTGCCAGCAGCTTGCTTGGCAATCAGCCCCAGCATTTT.

The V gene is TRBV7-3, the J gene TRBJ1-6, with TRBD1 matching over 8 bases. CDR1 is SGHTA, CDR2 FQGTGA, per germline. The CDR3 length is 15 residues. V shed 1 base and J 8 bases; nucleotides not matched to a gene: 4. This CDR3 reads CASSLNRGIDSPLHF. The DNA of the CDR3 is TGTGCCAGCAGCTTAAACAGGGGGATAGATTCACCCCTCCACTTT.

V gene TRBV7-2 combines with J gene TRBJ1-2; TRBD1 aligns across 7 bases. The germline V gene has CDR1 SGHTA and CDR2 FQGNSA. V was clipped by 1 base and J by 7 bases; unmatched bases: 9. The CDR3 sequence is 15 residues long. The CDR3 nucleotides read TGTGCCAGCAGCTTAGTGTGGCAGGGGGAGGCTGGCTACACCTTC. Its translation: CASSLVWQGEAGYTF.

This chain joins TRBV29-1 and TRBJ2-7, with 7 bases fitting TRBD1. The CDR3 sequence is 14 residues long. Germline values: CDR1 SQVTM, CDR2 ANQGSEA. J gave up 0 bases and V 7 bases, and 9 bases lay outside the gene matches. The CDR3: CSALTGDSSYEQYF. The CDR3 DNA reads as TGCAGCGCCCTAACCGGGGACAGCTCCTACGAGCAGTACTTC.

The rearrangement joins TRBV2 to TRBJ2-3; 8 bases align to TRBD1. V shed 3 bases, J shed 14 bases, and the junction held 7 bases outside the gene matches. This CDR3 spans 12 amino acids. CDR1 is SNHLY, CDR2 FYNNEI, per germline. The CDR3 sequence: CASSERTGHRYF. CDR3 nucleotides: TGTGCCAGCAGTGAGCGGACAGGGCATAGGTATTTT.

The V gene is TRBV14, the J gene TRBJ1-1, with D unclear. V lost 2 bases, J lost 0 bases, and 10 bases lay in between. There are 15 residues in the CDR3. CDR1 is SGHDN and CDR2 is FVKESK in the germline V gene. The CDR3 sequence: CASSQLPYMNTEAFF. CDR3 in DNA: TGTGCCAGCAGCCAACTTCCTTACATGAACACTGAAGCTTTCTTT.

The genes are TRBV12-3 or TRBV12-4 and TRBJ2-7, with 12 positions matching TRBD2. The CDR3 consists of 13 residues. J was trimmed by 5 bases and V by 5 bases; bases with no gene match: 1. DNA for the CDR3: TGTGCCAGCAGTCCTAGCGGGAGGGACGAGCAGTACTTC. Protein: CASSPSGRDEQYF.

The rearrangement links TRBV7-9 to TRBJ2-5, with 7 bases fitting TRBD1. This CDR3 region has 13 residues. V lost 6 bases and J lost 5; bases outside the gene matches: 6. In germline, CDR1 is SEHNR, CDR2 FQNEAQ (reference sequence). The CDR3 DNA reads TGTGCCAGCAGGGAACAGGGGTTGGAGACCCAGTACTTC. Amino acid sequence: CASREQGLETQYF.

The chain uses TRBV30 and TRBJ1-1, with TRBD1 as a possible D gene (6 bases). The CDR3 is 15 residues long. With 0 bases removed from V and 4 bases from J, the gap between germline ends came to 15 bases. Germline V lookup: CDR1 GTSNPN, CDR2 SVGIG (reference sequence). CDR3 sequence: CAWSVRTAKGTEAFF. The CDR3, as DNA: TGTGCCTGGAGTGTCAGGACAGCAAAGGGCACTGAAGCTTTCTTT.

This clone was seen just once. The V call is TRBV7-3, the J call TRBJ2-1; 7 bases are a match to TRBD2. This CDR3 contains 16 residues. From germline, CDR1 is SGHTA and CDR2 FQGTGA. V lost 2 bases to trimming and J lost 0 bases; unmatched junction nucleotides: 4. CDR3 sequence reads: CASSLGSGGSYNEQFF. CDR3 DNA sequence: TGTGCCAGCAGCTTAGGTTCGGGGGGCTCCTACAATGAGCAGTTCTTC. The full variable domain, rest sourced from reference TRBV7-3 and TRBJ2-1, is GAGVSQTPSNKVTEKGKYVELRCDPISGHTALYWYRQSLGQGPEFLIYFQGTGAADDSGLPNDRFFAVRPEGSVSTLKIQRTERGDSAVYLCASSLGSGGSYNEQFFGPGTRLTVL.

This chain joins TRBV27 and TRBJ2-5; 8 bases agree with TRBD1. Germline V gene lookup returns CDR1 MNHEY and CDR2 SMNVEV (reference sequence). V dropped 6 bases and J dropped 2; count of bases not matched to a gene: 5. This CDR3 has 14 amino acids. CDR3 loop: CASSRDRGQETQYF. In DNA, the CDR3 is TGTGCCAGCAGCCGAGACAGGGGTCAAGAGACCCAGTACTTC.

This sequence joins TRBV7-3 and TRBJ2-7, with a tentative D call TRBD2 (6 bases). Germline CDR1 reads SGHTA; CDR2 reads FQGTGA. Trimming left V 1 base short and J 7 bases short, with 14 bases between. CDR3 length equals 14 residues. Here the CDR3 DNA reads TGTGCCAGCAGCTTAAGCGGCAGGGCGGGGGAGCAGTACTTC. Protein product: CASSLSGRAGEQYF. The whole variable domain, remainder taken from reference TRBV7-3 and TRBJ2-7, is GAGVSQTPSNKVTEKGKYVELRCDPISGHTALYWYRQSLGQGPEFLIYFQGTGAADDSGLPNDRFFAVRPEGSVSTLKIQRTERGDSAVYLCASSLSGRAGEQYFGPGTRLTVT.

There are a few counts of this clone. At one of its ends the junction is not consistent with the germline gene, which may arise from a read error. The chain recombines TRBV12-3 or TRBV12-4 with TRBJ2-7; TRBD1 matches 7 bases. The CDR3 is 12 residues long. The CDR3 DNA follows: TGTGCCAGCAGTTTAACCCGACAGGGCTTACAGTTC. This sequence encodes CASSLTRQGLQF.

This clone came up once. The chain links TRBV30 to TRBJ1-2; TRBD1 matches at 7 bases. This CDR3 is 13 amino acids long. Germline V gene data show CDR1 as GTSNPN and CDR2 as SVGIG (reference sequence). V lost 0 bases, J lost 4 bases, and 2 bases stayed unmatched. CDR3: CAWSVQGLYGYTF. CDR3 bases: TGTGCCTGGAGTGTACAGGGGCTCTATGGCTACACCTTC. Full variable domain (missing parts from reference TRBV30 and TRBJ1-2): SQTIHQWPATLVQPVGSPLSLECTVEGTSNPNLYWYRQAAGRGLQLLFYSVGIGQISSEVPQNLSASRPQDRQFILSSKKLLLSDSGFYLCAWSVQGLYGYTFGSGTRLTVV.

V usage is TRBV6-5 and J usage is TRBJ1-2; D is possibly TRBD1 (6 bases). This CDR3 contains 11 residues. CDR1 and CDR2 (germline): MNHEY, SVGAGI. V was pared by 6 bases and J by 11 bases, with 13 bases between. CDR3 sequence reads: CASSLAGDYTF. CDR3 in DNA: TGTGCCAGCAGCCTTGCAGGGGATTACACCTTC.

The gene calls are TRBV7-3 and TRBJ2-7, with TRBD2 matching over 8 bases. V gave up 3 bases and J gave up 0 bases; unmatched junction bases: 16. Germline CDR1 SGHTA, CDR2 FQGTGA. The CDR3 is 19 residues long. The CDR3 spells CASSFHPGLDPIDSYEQYF. The CDR3 DNA reads as TGTGCCAGCAGCTTTCATCCGGGACTAGATCCGATTGACTCCTACGAGCAGTACTTC.

The genes are TRBV7-8 and TRBJ1-2; 11 bases match TRBD1. The CDR3 has 13 amino acids. V was pared by 8 bases and J by 4 bases, with 3 bases of the junction left unmatched. CDR1 and CDR2 from the germline V gene are SGHVS and FQNEAQ. The DNA for the CDR3 is TGTGCCAGCGGTGGGACAGGGGGCTATGGCTACACCTTC. Translated, it gives CASGGTGGYGYTF.

The chain combines TRBV5-6 with TRBJ2-7; 9 bases agree with TRBD1. This CDR3 comprises 16 residues. In germline, CDR1 is SGHDT, CDR2 YYEEEE. The V gene end was trimmed by 0 bases and the J gene end by 3 bases; junction bases not matched to a gene: 7. CDR3 sequence (DNA): TGTGCCAGCAGCTTGGCCAGGACAGGGGCCGGCTACGAGCAGTACTTC. Protein product: CASSLARTGAGYEQYF.